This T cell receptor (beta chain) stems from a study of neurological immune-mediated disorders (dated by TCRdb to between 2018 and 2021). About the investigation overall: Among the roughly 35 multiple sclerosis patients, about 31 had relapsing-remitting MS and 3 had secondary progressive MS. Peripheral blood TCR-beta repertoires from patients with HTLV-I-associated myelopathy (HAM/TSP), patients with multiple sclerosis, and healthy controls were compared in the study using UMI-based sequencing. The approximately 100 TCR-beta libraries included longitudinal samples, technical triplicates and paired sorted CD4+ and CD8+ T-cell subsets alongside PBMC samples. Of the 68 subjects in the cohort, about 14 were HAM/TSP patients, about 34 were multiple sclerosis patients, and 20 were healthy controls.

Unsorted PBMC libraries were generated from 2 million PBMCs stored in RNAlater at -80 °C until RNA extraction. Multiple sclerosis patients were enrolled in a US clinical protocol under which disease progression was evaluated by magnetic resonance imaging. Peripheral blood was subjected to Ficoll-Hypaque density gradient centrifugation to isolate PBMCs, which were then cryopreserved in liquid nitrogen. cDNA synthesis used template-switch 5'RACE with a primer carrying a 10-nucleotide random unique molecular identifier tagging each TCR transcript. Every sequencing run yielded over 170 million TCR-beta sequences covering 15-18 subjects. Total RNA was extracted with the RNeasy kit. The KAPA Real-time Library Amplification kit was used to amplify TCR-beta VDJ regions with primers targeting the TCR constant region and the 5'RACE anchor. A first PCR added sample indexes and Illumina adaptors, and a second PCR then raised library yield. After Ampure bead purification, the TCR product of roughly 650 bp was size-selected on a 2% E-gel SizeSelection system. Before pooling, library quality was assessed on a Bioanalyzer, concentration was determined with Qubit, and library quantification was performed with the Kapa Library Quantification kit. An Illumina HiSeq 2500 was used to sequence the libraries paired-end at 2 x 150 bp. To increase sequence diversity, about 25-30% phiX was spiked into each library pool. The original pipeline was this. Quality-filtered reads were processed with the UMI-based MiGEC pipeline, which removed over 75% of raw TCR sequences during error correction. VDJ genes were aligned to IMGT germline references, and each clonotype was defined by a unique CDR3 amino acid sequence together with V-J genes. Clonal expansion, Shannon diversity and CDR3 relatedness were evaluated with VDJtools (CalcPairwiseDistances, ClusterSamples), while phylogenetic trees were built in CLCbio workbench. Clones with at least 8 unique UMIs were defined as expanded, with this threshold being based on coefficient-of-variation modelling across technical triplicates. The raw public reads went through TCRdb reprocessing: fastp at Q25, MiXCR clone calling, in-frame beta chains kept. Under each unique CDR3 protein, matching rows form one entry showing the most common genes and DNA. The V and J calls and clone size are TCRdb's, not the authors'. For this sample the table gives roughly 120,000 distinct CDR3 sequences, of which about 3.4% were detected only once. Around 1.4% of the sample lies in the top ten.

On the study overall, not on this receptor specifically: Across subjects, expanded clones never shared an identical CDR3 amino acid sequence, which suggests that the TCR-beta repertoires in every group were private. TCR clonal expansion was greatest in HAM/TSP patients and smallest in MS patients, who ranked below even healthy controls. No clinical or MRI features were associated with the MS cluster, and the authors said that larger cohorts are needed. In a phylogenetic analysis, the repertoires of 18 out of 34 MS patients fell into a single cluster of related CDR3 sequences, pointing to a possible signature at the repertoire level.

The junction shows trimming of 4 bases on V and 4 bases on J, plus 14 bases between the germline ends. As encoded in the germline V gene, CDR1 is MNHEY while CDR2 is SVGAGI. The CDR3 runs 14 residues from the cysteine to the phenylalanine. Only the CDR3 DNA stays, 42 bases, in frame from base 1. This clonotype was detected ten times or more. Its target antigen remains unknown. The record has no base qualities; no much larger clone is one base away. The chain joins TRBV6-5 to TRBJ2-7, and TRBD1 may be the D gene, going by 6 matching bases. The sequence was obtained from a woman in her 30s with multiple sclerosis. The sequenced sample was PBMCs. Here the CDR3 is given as CASSLTGTQYEQYF. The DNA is TGTGCCAGCAGTTTAACCGGGACACAGTACGAGCAGTACTTC.